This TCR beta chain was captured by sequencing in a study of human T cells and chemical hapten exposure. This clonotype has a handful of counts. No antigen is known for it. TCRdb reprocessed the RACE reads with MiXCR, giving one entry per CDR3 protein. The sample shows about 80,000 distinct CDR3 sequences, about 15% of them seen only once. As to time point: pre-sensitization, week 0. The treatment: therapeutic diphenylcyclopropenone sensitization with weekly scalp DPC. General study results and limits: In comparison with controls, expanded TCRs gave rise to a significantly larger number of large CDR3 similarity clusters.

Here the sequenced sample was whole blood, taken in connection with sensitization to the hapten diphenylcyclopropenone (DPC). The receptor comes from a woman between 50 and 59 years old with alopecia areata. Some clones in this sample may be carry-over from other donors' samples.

CDR3 nucleotides: TGTGCCGCAGGTCGGCAGGGTTACGAGCAGTACTTC. Its translation is CAAGRQGYEQYF. The chain couples TRBV2 to TRBJ2-7; a possible D gene is TRBD1 (5 bases). The CDR3 has 12 amino acids. Trimming pared 11 bases from V and 4 bases from J, leaving 15 bases between. Germline V gives CDR1 SNHLY, CDR2 FYNNEI.